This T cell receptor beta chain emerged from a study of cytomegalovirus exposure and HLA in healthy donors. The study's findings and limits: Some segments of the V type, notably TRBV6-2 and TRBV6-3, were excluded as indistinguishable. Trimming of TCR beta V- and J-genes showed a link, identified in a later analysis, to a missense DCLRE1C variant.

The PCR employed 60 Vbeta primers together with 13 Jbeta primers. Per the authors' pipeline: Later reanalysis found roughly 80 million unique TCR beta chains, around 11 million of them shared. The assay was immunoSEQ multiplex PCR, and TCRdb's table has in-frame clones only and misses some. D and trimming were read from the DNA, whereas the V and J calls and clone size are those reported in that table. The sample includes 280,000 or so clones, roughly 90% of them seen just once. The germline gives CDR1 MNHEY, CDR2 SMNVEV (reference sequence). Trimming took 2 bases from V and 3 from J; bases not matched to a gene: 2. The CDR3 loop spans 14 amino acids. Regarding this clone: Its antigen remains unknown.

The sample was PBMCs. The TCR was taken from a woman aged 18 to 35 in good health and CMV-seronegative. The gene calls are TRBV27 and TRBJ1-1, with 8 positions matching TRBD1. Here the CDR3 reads CASSLRQGYTEAFF. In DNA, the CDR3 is TGTGCCAGCAGTTTAAGACAGGGGTACACTGAAGCTTTCTTT.